This T cell receptor beta chain appears in the sequencing data of a study of T cell responses to AZD1222 COVID-19 vaccine. Broader study findings: Only a handful of AZD1222 recipients, several in all, had baseline seropositivity. Donor demographics were predominantly white British with a female majority; clonal diversity may be underestimated.

Concerning this clone: Its specificity is not known.

Data came from immunoSEQ multiplex PCR; TCRdb stores just in-frame clones and leaves some out. The repertoire holds about 120,000 clones, with 80% to 90% as singletons. The source material was peripheral blood, sampled on day 0 of AZD1222 vaccination. The origin of this receptor is an adult in good health.

CDR3 residues: CASSGRLAGYNEQFF. The CDR3 DNA is TGTGCCAGCAGCGGGCGACTAGCGGGTTACAATGAGCAGTTCTTC. The rearrangement uses TRBV7-3 and TRBJ2-1, with 10 bases that match TRBD2. This CDR3 is 15 amino acids long. V shed 5 bases, J shed 4 bases, and the junction held 5 bases outside the gene matches. CDR1 and CDR2 (germline): SGHTA, FQGTGA.